This T cell receptor beta chain was captured by sequencing in a study of T cells in Graves' hyperthyroidism and ophthalmopathy. Study-level background: At initial diagnosis, before any treatment had begun, peripheral blood was obtained.

This clonotype showed up many times. Amplified TCR beta CDR3 regions came from RNA transcripts. The HTBI primer set drove a first-round RT-PCR of the TCR CDR3. One entry per CDR3 protein, called by TCRdb with MiXCR from the multiplex PCR reads. The repertoire holds under 600,000 distinct CDR3 sequences, with roughly a sixth as singletons. Sequencing used blood. The clonotype comes from a woman aged 40 to 49 with Graves' ophthalmopathy.

CDR3 nucleotide sequence: TGTGCCAGCAGCCCAGGGGGGTCTGGCTACACCTTC. It translates to CASSPGGSGYTF. The chain recombines TRBV5-6 with TRBJ1-2; 7 bases are shared with TRBD1. The germline V gene has CDR1 SGHDT and CDR2 YYEEEE. CDR3 size: 12 residues. The V segment lost 4 bases and the J segment 7 bases; nucleotides outside the gene matches: 4.